Below are 13 T cell receptor beta chains sequenced from a single sample in a study of shared clonotypes between healthy human individuals. The table came from immunoSEQ multiplex PCR; TCRdb's copy has only in-frame clones and leaves some out. Among around 700,000 clones listed, about 78% were seen once. The material sequenced was memory CD4+ T cells sorted from blood. Described subset: CD45RA-negative fraction. All receptors come from a woman in her 30s in good health.

This clone has more than one count but fewer than ten. The CDR3: CASSQGNPGVGEKLFF. The CDR3 DNA reads as TGCGCCAGCAGCCAAGGGAATCCGGGGGTTGGTGAAAAACTGTTTTTT. This chain connects TRBV4-1 to TRBJ1-4, with a weak D call TRBD1 (5 bases). The CDR3 extends over 16 amino acids. V was cut by 1 base and J by 7 bases, with 16 bases left in between. CDR1 and CDR2 from the germline V gene are MGHRA and YSYEKL.

The chain couples TRBV7-9 to TRBJ1-4; 7 positions match TRBD1. This CDR3 has 15 amino acids. Trimming removed 3 bases from V and 0 bases from J; junction bases left unmatched: 1. Germline V gene lookup returns CDR1 SEHNR and CDR2 FQNEAQ (reference sequence). CDR3 in amino acids: CASSFTGATNEKLFF. DNA of the CDR3: TGTGCCAGCAGCTTTACAGGGGCAACTAATGAAAAACTGTTTTTT.

In this sample, this clone turned up once. The genes are TRBV29-1 and TRBJ2-7; a possible D gene is TRBD1 (6 bases). V gave up 6 bases and J gave up 9 bases, with 12 bases separating them. Germline V gene sequence: CDR1 SQVTM, CDR2 ANQGSEA. The CDR3 contains 10 residues. The CDR3 nucleotides read TGCAGCGTCCTACAGGGATGGCAGTACTTC. It is translated as CSVLQGWQYF.

This clone appeared a few times. CDR3 nucleotides: TGCGCCAGCAGCGTTAGCGGGAGCGGTAACGGGGAGCTGTTTTTT. It encodes CASSVSGSGNGELFF. This chain joins TRBV5-1 and TRBJ2-2, with 9 bases fitting TRBD2. CDR1 and CDR2 from the germline V gene are SGHRS and YFSETQ. Trimming took 4 bases from V and 7 from J; bases not matched to a gene: 8. The CDR3 sequence is 15 residues long.

The rearrangement links TRBV6-5 to TRBJ1-1; D call uncertain. Germline CDR1 and CDR2: MNHEY and SVGAGI. The CDR3 has 12 residues. Trimming took off 2 bases at V and 3 bases at J, with 4 bases between the two ends. The CDR3 nucleotides read TGTGCCAGCAGTTACAAGGACACTGAAGCTTTCTTT. This codes for CASSYKDTEAFF.

This clone was counted at least ten times. The rearrangement joins TRBV5-1 to TRBJ2-5, with 8 bases that match TRBD2. The V gene end was trimmed by 3 bases and the J gene end by 0 bases; junction bases not matched to a gene: 7. This CDR3 is built from 16 residues. Germline CDR1 is SGHRS and CDR2 is YFSETQ. The DNA of the CDR3 is TGCGCCAGCAGCTCCACTAGCGGAACCTACCAAGAGACCCAGTACTTC. Amino acid sequence: CASSSTSGTYQETQYF.

The chain carries TRBV6-1 and TRBJ1-5, with D maybe TRBD1 (6 bases). The CDR3 sequence is 14 residues long. With 6 bases removed from V and 3 bases from J, the gap between germline ends came to 12 bases. Germline CDR1 and CDR2: MNHNS and SASEGT. This CDR3 is CASRGDIFNQPQHF. CDR3 bases: TGTGCCAGCAGGGGGGACATATTCAATCAGCCCCAGCATTTT.

The chain uses TRBV11-2 and TRBJ2-3; D gene uncertain. The germline gives CDR1 SGHAT, CDR2 FQNNGV. The CDR3 runs to 14 residues. V was trimmed by 1 base and J by 4 bases, leaving 9 bases between them. The CDR3 here is CASSLARSSDTQYF. CDR3 bases: TGTGCCAGCAGCTTAGCTCGGAGCTCAGATACGCAGTATTTT.

V usage is TRBV10-2 and J usage is TRBJ1-5, with 8 bases matching TRBD1. This CDR3 has 14 residues. J was trimmed by 6 bases and V by 2 bases; bases with no gene match: 3. CDR1 and CDR2 from the germline V gene are WSHSY and SAAADI. As DNA, the CDR3 is TGCGCCAGCAGTGAGGACAGGGGAGGTCAGCCCCAGCATTTT. Its translation is CASSEDRGGQPQHF.

The rearrangement uses TRBV7-2 and TRBJ2-1, with 11 bases fitting TRBD2. The V and J ends lost 4 bases and 10 bases, in that order; junction bases with no gene match: 15. The CDR3 extends over 17 amino acids. The germline CDR1 and CDR2 sequences are SGHTA and FQGNSA. DNA of the CDR3: TGTGCCAGCAGCTATAAACCCGGTAGCGGGAGGGCCACCGAGCAGTTCTTC. This translates into CASSYKPGSGRATEQFF.

For this clone: A clone one base away is much larger, so this may be a read error. The chain employs TRBV27 and TRBJ1-4; D is ambiguous. There are 12 residues in the CDR3. Per the germline V gene, CDR1 is MNHEY and CDR2 is SMNVEV (reference sequence). Trimming pared 1 base from V and 7 bases from J, leaving 4 bases between. The CDR3 spells CASSLLGEKLFF. The CDR3 DNA follows: TGTGCCAGCAGTTTATTAGGTGAAAAACTGTTTTTT.

V and J are TRBV28 and TRBJ1-6, with TRBD1 identical over 8 bases. Germline V CDR1 and CDR2: MDHEN, SYDVKM. The CDR3 contains 15 residues. V was pared by 5 bases and J by 5 bases, with 5 bases of the junction left unmatched. The CDR3 loop is CASSRGQENNSPLHF. CDR3 DNA sequence: TGTGCCAGCAGTCGGGGACAGGAGAATAATTCACCCCTCCACTTT.

This chain links TRBV14 with TRBJ2-7; D ambiguous. V was clipped by 1 base and J by 4 bases, with 2 bases between them. CDR1 is SGHDN and CDR2 is FVKESK in the germline V gene. This CDR3 spans 11 amino acids. As DNA, the CDR3 is TGTGCCAGCAGCCAAGTATACGAGCAGTACTTC. Residues: CASSQVYEQYF.